The T cell receptor beta chain under discussion was sequenced for a study of cytomegalovirus exposure and HLA in healthy donors. Overall study context: Inside one of the first data releases sat about 85 million unique TCRs taken from HLA-typed donors. Across around 400 genotyped donors, more than 75% landed in the Caucasian-associated ancestry cluster.

This CDR3 has 14 residues. V was trimmed by 7 bases and J by 3 bases, leaving 15 bases between them. The germline CDR1 and CDR2 sequences are ENHRY and SYGVKD. A multiplex PCR was run with 60 Vbeta primers and 13 Jbeta primers. Sequencing was performed with immunoSEQ multiplex PCR; in TCRdb, only in-frame clones are kept and a portion is missing. The profile shows more than 95,000 clones, approximately 70% of them singletons. As concerns this clone: Its specificity is not known.

Study conclusions and caveats: Presence/absence analyses assumed roughly uniform sequencing depth across donors.

The origin of this receptor is a man aged 55-75 years in good health and CMV-seropositive. Sequencing was carried out using PBMCs. The V gene is TRBV10-3, the J gene TRBJ1-1; D is undetermined. CDR3 in amino acids: CAIKRREVDTEAFF. CDR3 DNA: TGTGCCATCAAGCGGAGGGAAGTAGACACTGAAGCTTTCTTT.